This passage covers 7 T cell receptor beta chains from one sample sequenced in a study of Ad26.COV2.S vaccination and SARS-CoV-2 variants. Measured with immunoSEQ multiplex PCR; TCRdb has only the in-frame clones, and not every one. Here the sample spans approximately 280,000 clones, approximately 87% being singletons. Treatment indicated: some 20 received Ad26.COV2.S at low or high dose, single or two shots; about five received placebo; per-sample allocation not given. Sampling occurred on day 63 after the first vaccine or placebo injection. The input for sequencing was peripheral blood, taken in a trial of Ad26.COV2.S vaccine versus placebo. These receptors all come from a person between 18 and 59 years old who received the Ad26.COV2.S COVID-19 vaccine or a placebo.

The CDR3 DNA reads as TGTGCCAGCTCACCCGCCCAGGCAGGGTTAAGGACAGATACGCAGTATTTT. This translates into CASSPAQAGLRTDTQYF. This chain links TRBV18 with TRBJ2-3, with a tentative D call TRBD1 (5 bases). The CDR3 is made up of 17 amino acids. The germline CDR1 and CDR2 sequences are KGHSH and LQKENI. The V gene lost 3 bases and the J gene lost 3 bases, with 19 bases spanning the gap.

The chain has TRBV7-6 and TRBJ2-5, with 8 nucleotides matching TRBD1. CDR3 length: 15 amino acids. Germline trimming cut 5 bases from V and 5 bases from J; bases unmatched to any gene: 10. Germline assignment: CDR1 SGHVS and CDR2 FNYEAQ. The DNA of the CDR3 is TGTGCCAGCAGCATCTTGACAGGGGAATGGGAGACCCAGTACTTC. Translating it yields CASSILTGEWETQYF. Full variable domain (rest looked up from reference TRBV7-6 and TRBJ2-5): GAGVSQSPRYKVTKRGQDVALRCDPISGHVSLYWYRQALGQGPEFLTYFNYEAQQDKSGLPNDRFSAERPEGSISTLTIQRTEQRDSAMYRCASSILTGEWETQYFGPGTRLLVL.

In its sample, this clone was seen once. The chain links TRBV4-1 to TRBJ2-3; TRBD1 matches 7 bases. CDR3 length: 14 amino acids. Germline V gives CDR1 MGHRA, CDR2 YSYEKL. With 6 bases clipped from V and 1 base from J, the junction kept 4 bases outside the gene matches. The CDR3 coding sequence is TGCGCCAGCAGATTCGGACAGGGCACAGATACGCAGTATTTT. This encodes CASRFGQGTDTQYF.

There are a few counts of this clone. The DNA of the CDR3 is TGTGCCAGTAGTATGGGGCAGCGGAGTAACTACGAGCAGTACTTC. Its translation is CASSMGQRSNYEQYF. The chain links TRBV19 to TRBJ2-7, with D tentatively TRBD1 or TRBD2 (5 bases each). Per the germline V gene, CDR1 is LNHDA and CDR2 is SQIVND (reference sequence). The V and J ends lost 3 bases and 3 bases respectively, with 15 bases between them. The CDR3 runs to 15 residues.

V and J are TRBV14 and TRBJ1-2; D uncertain. The CDR3 extends over 14 amino acids. The germline V gene encodes CDR1 SGHDN and CDR2 FVKESK. V dropped 0 bases and J dropped 4 bases, with 9 bases sitting between them. This CDR3 is CASSQDVRFYGYTF. The CDR3 DNA reads TGTGCCAGCAGCCAAGACGTACGGTTCTATGGCTACACCTTC.

This chain joins TRBV30 and TRBJ2-3; a weak D match, TRBD1 (5 bases). V lost 0 bases and J 2 bases, leaving 12 bases between the germline ends. The CDR3 runs to 15 residues. Germline V lookup: CDR1 GTSNPN, CDR2 SVGIG (reference sequence). The CDR3 sequence is CAWSVGASNTDTQYF. The DNA for the CDR3 is TGTGCCTGGAGTGTAGGGGCTAGTAACACAGATACGCAGTATTTT.

V and J are TRBV29-1 and TRBJ2-7; 11 nucleotides line up with TRBD2. Germline loops: CDR1 SQVTM, CDR2 ANQGSEA. V lost 6 bases to trimming and J lost 3 bases; unmatched junction nucleotides: 4. This CDR3 region has 13 residues. CDR3 DNA: TGCAGCGTATTGACTAGCGGGGACTACGAGCAGTACTTC. This encodes CSVLTSGDYEQYF.